Below are 32 T cell receptor beta chains sequenced from a single sample in a study of blood T cells in healthy people across ages. Primers used in a second PCR of roughly 6 to 11 cycles were a sample-barcoded 5' primer and a J-beta primer mix. TCRdb fed the 5' RACE reads into MiXCR, producing one record per CDR3 protein. The sample has 700,000 or so distinct CDR3 sequences; 22% are singletons. Sequenced input: blood. The source of these receptors is a man between 65 and 80 years old in good health.

The genes are TRBV20-1 and TRBJ2-7, with 12 bases that match TRBD2. The length of the CDR3 is 16 residues. Germline V gene lookup returns CDR1 DFQATT and CDR2 SNEGSKA (reference sequence). With 1 base clipped from V and 0 bases from J, the junction kept 4 bases outside the gene matches. DNA of the CDR3: TGCAGTGCTAGAGGGACTAGCGGGGCCTACTCCTACGAGCAGTACTTC. It encodes CSARGTSGAYSYEQYF.

J is TRBJ1-1 and V is TRBV6-4, with D tentatively TRBD1 (6 bases). Germline assignment: CDR1 MRHNA and CDR2 SNTAGT. The V gene lost 1 base and the J gene lost 10 bases, with 19 bases spanning the gap. This CDR3 has 15 amino acids. The CDR3 DNA follows: TGTGCCAGCAGTGACTTGGGGGCAAGGGTTTTGGGAGCTTTCTTT. This encodes CASSDLGARVLGAFF.

This clonotype was seen more than once but under ten times. The chain recombines TRBV5-1 with TRBJ2-1; the match to TRBD1 covers 9 bases. Germline CDR1 and CDR2: SGHRS and YFSETQ. V gave up 2 bases and J gave up 7 bases; unmatched junction bases: 7. The CDR3 has 15 amino acids. The CDR3 spells CASSLSGTGWNEQFF. CDR3 bases: TGCGCCAGCAGCTTATCCGGGACAGGGTGGAATGAGCAGTTCTTC. Looking up the rest from reference TRBV5-1 and TRBJ2-1 gives the full variable domain: KAGVTQTPRYLIKTRGQQVTLSCSPISGHRSVSWYQQTPGQGLQFLFEYFSETQRNKGNFPGRFSGRQFSNSRSEMNVSTLELGDSALYLCASSLSGTGWNEQFFGPGTRLTVL.

The chain is built from TRBV9 and TRBJ2-3, with unresolved D. Germline loops: CDR1 SGDLS, CDR2 YYNGEE. Trimming pared 0 bases from V and 6 bases from J, leaving 5 bases between. The CDR3 contains 12 residues. The CDR3 spells CASSVGFDTQYF. CDR3 sequence (DNA): TGTGCCAGCAGCGTAGGGTTCGATACGCAGTATTTT. The entire variable domain, with the rest obtained from reference TRBV9 and TRBJ2-3, is as follows: DSGVTQTPKHLITATGQRVTLRCSPRSGDLSVYWYQQSLDQGLQFLIQYYNGEERAKGNILERFSAQQFPDLHSELNLSSLELGDSALYFCASSVGFDTQYFGPGTRLTVL.

V gene TRBV2 combines with J gene TRBJ1-1; D may be TRBD1 (5 bases). Trimming shortened V by 6 bases and J by 3 bases, and 8 bases separated the two germline ends. The CDR3 is 12 residues long. Germline V gives CDR1 SNHLY, CDR2 FYNNEI. The CDR3 nucleotides are TGTGCCAGCAGGGGGGACTACACTGAAGCTTTCTTT. Protein sequence: CASRGDYTEAFF.

The CDR3 DNA reads as TGTGCCAGCAGCTTAGCAAGACCGCGGGCAGATACGCAGTATTTT. Encoded protein: CASSLARPRADTQYF. V gene TRBV7-9 combines with J gene TRBJ2-3; tentative D call: TRBD2 (5 bases). Per germline, CDR1 SEHNR and CDR2 FQNEAQ (reference sequence). Trimming removed 0 bases from V and 4 bases from J, with 11 bases in between. This CDR3 is built from 15 residues.

This clonotype was recorded a few times. The rearrangement uses TRBV7-8 and TRBJ2-3; TRBD2 matches at 13 bases. CDR3 length equals 19 residues. V lost 1 base to trimming and J lost 4 bases; unmatched junction nucleotides: 11. Per germline, CDR1 SGHVS and CDR2 FQNEAQ. This CDR3 reads CASSLGGTSGILVSDTQYF. The DNA for the CDR3 is TGTGCCAGCAGCTTAGGGGGGACTAGCGGGATCCTTGTTTCAGATACGCAGTATTTT.

The gene calls are TRBV7-7 and TRBJ2-1, with 9 bases fitting TRBD2. The last part of the DNA fits TRBJ2-7 better; the J call may be wrong. Germline V lookup: CDR1 SSHAT, CDR2 FNYEAQ (reference sequence). The CDR3 extends over 15 amino acids. CDR3 amino acids: CASTSFSGRRDEQYV. CDR3 nucleotide sequence: TGTGCCAGCACCTCCTTTAGCGGGAGAAGGGACGAGCAGTACGTC.

This rearrangement joins TRBV3-1 to TRBJ2-5, with 9 bases that match TRBD2. The assigned J gene may be wrong: the sequence end matches TRBJ2-1 better. The V gene's germline CDR1 is LGHDT and CDR2 YNNKEL (reference sequence). The CDR3 spans 15 residues. CDR3 in amino acids: CASSPWTSAINEQFF. The DNA of the CDR3 is TGTGCCAGCAGCCCTTGGACTAGCGCCATCAATGAGCAGTTCTTC.

This chain uses TRBV10-3 with TRBJ2-7; weak D call: TRBD1 (5 bases). CDR3 length: 13 amino acids. Trimming took off 6 bases at V and 2 bases at J, with 11 bases between the two ends. Germline CDR1 and CDR2: ENHRY and SYGVKD. The CDR3 nucleotides are TGTGCCATCAGCGCTGGACAAACCTACGAGCAGTACGTC. Translating it yields CAISAGQTYEQYV.

The rearrangement uses TRBV15 and TRBJ2-5; possibly TRBD2 for D (5 bases). The J call could be wrong; TRBJ2-7 is a better fit for the DNA end. This CDR3 region has 13 residues. Germline CDR1 LNHNV, CDR2 YYDKDF (reference sequence). CDR3 sequence reads: CATSRSRADEQYF. The DNA of the CDR3 is TGTGCCACCAGCAGATCCCGAGCGGACGAGCAGTACTTC.

The chain combines TRBV7-2 with TRBJ1-4; tentative D call: TRBD1 (6 bases). The CDR3 loop spans 14 amino acids. Germline V gene sequence: CDR1 SGHTA, CDR2 FQGNSA. V was pared by 6 bases and J by 10 bases, with 18 bases between. The CDR3: CASSHNRGQTKLFF. In nucleotides, the CDR3 is TGTGCCAGCAGTCACAACAGAGGACAGACAAAACTGTTTTTT.

The V and J genes are TRBV2 and TRBJ2-3, with 7 positions matching TRBD2. The CDR3 has 15 amino acids. J gave up 8 bases and V 5 bases, and 13 bases lay outside the gene matches. The germline gives CDR1 SNHLY, CDR2 FYNNEI. CDR3 nucleotides: TGTGCCAGCAGTCCCACGGGACTACAGGATGCTACGCAGTATTTT. It encodes CASSPTGLQDATQYF.

J is TRBJ2-3 and V is TRBV20-1; D call uncertain. The CDR3 covers 13 residues. The germline V gene has CDR1 DFQATT and CDR2 SNEGSKA (reference sequence). Trimming shortened V by 1 base and J by 2 bases, and 7 bases separated the two germline ends. In DNA form, the CDR3 reads TGCAGTGCTAGAGCGGGCCCCACAGATACGCAGTATTTT. Amino acid sequence: CSARAGPTDTQYF.

As DNA, the CDR3 is TGCAGTGCTAGAGATGAGGGGAGAGAGACCCAGTACTTC. It encodes CSARDEGRETQYF. The J gene is TRBJ2-5, the V gene TRBV20-1; either TRBD1 or TRBD2 may fit D (5 bases each). The CDR3 extends over 13 amino acids. The V gene's germline CDR1 is DFQATT and CDR2 SNEGSKA (reference sequence). Trimming pared 0 bases from V and 4 bases from J, leaving 9 bases between.

The V and J genes are TRBV27 and TRBJ2-3; the D is unclear. The CDR3 length is 13 residues. V lost 4 bases and J 4 bases, leaving 9 bases between the germline ends. Germline CDR1 and CDR2: MNHEY and SMNVEV (reference sequence). The CDR3 DNA sequence: TGTGCCAGCAGTTGGGCAGATCCAGATACGCAGTATTTT. Translation gives CASSWADPDTQYF.

The chain employs TRBV7-9 and TRBJ1-1; no reliable D call. Germline V lookup: CDR1 SEHNR, CDR2 FQNEAQ (reference sequence). Trimming stripped 4 bases from V and 1 base from J, with 10 bases between. CDR3 length: 14 residues. The CDR3: CASSSPRTNTEAFF. CDR3 coding DNA: TGTGCCAGCAGCTCCCCCCGGACGAACACTGAAGCTTTCTTT.

This clonotype was seen a handful of times. This chain connects TRBV6-2 or TRBV6-3 to TRBJ2-7; D call uncertain. Looked up from germline, CDR1 is MNHEY and CDR2 is SVGEGT. Trimming pared 2 bases from V and 4 bases from J, leaving 12 bases between. The CDR3 loop spans 14 amino acids. This CDR3 reads CASSYSIGPYEQYV. The CDR3 nucleotides are TGTGCCAGCAGTTACAGCATCGGCCCATACGAGCAGTACGTC.

In its sample, this clonotype was seen a few times. This chain joins TRBV28 and TRBJ2-1; 10 bases are shared with TRBD2. This CDR3 region has 16 residues. The germline gives CDR1 MDHEN, CDR2 SYDVKM. The trim removed 6 bases at V and 6 bases at J, leaving 11 bases unmatched. CDR3 region: CASSSPLAGGFNEQFF. CDR3 DNA sequence: TGTGCCAGCAGCTCCCCATTAGCGGGGGGTTTCAATGAGCAGTTCTTC.

This clonotype was counted a few times. This chain connects TRBV29-1 to TRBJ2-2; D may correspond to TRBD1 or TRBD2 (6 bases each). Germline CDR1 and CDR2: SQVTM and ANQGSEA. The V end was cut by 6 bases, the J end by 4 bases, with 12 bases between. The CDR3 consists of 13 residues. CDR3: CSVGGGLTGELFF. In DNA, the CDR3 is TGCAGCGTCGGTGGGGGGCTCACCGGGGAGCTGTTTTTT.

This clonotype was detected a few times. The V gene is TRBV7-2, the J gene TRBJ2-3, with 15 bases fitting TRBD2. The ends lost 10 bases at V and 2 bases at J; junction bases unmatched: 16. Germline V gives CDR1 SGHTA, CDR2 FQGNSA. The CDR3 loop spans 19 amino acids. CDR3 residues: CATPRSGLAGGPITDTQYF. DNA for the CDR3: TGTGCCACCCCCCGAAGCGGACTAGCGGGGGGGCCGATCACAGATACGCAGTATTTT.

The sample holds a few counts of this clonotype. The chain couples TRBV6-6 to TRBJ2-5; tentative D call: TRBD2 (5 bases). The end of the DNA aligns better with TRBJ2-7, so the J call may be wrong. Germline lookup yields CDR1 MNHNY and CDR2 SVGAGI (reference sequence). This CDR3 is built from 13 residues. CDR3 residues: CASSLPDYYEQYF. The CDR3 DNA sequence: TGTGCCAGCAGCCTACCCGACTACTACGAGCAGTACTTC.

In its sample, this clonotype was seen a few times. V is TRBV12-3 or TRBV12-4 and J is TRBJ2-5, with D unresolved. V lost 3 bases and J 1 base, leaving 9 bases between the germline ends. The CDR3 spans 14 residues. The CDR3 coding sequence is TGTGCCAGCAGTTTCGGGTCACCCCAAGAGACCCAGTACTTC. It codes for CASSFGSPQETQYF.

The CDR3 sequence is CSARKYGRASTDTQYF. The CDR3 region has the DNA TGCAGTGCTAGAAAGTATGGCAGGGCAAGCACAGATACGCAGTATTTT. The chain joins TRBV20-1 to TRBJ2-3, with D perhaps TRBD1 (5 bases). V lost 2 bases, J lost 0 bases, and 15 bases lay in between. CDR1 is DFQATT and CDR2 is SNEGSKA in the germline V gene (reference sequence). The CDR3 has 16 amino acids.

The chain employs TRBV13 and TRBJ2-6; a weak D match, TRBD2 (6 bases). Per the germline V gene, CDR1 is PRHDT and CDR2 is FYEKMQ (reference sequence). Between the trimmed V and J ends, which lost 0 bases and 0 bases, there was a span of 15 bases. The CDR3 loop spans 19 amino acids. CDR3 in DNA: TGTGCCAGCAGCTTAGGCCTCGGGGGATTTAGCTCTGGGGCCAACGTCCTGACTTTC. Protein product: CASSLGLGGFSSGANVLTF.

This clonotype was counted a few times. The gene calls are TRBV6-5 and TRBJ2-2, with D perhaps assigned TRBD1 or TRBD2 (5 bases each). The germline V gene encodes CDR1 MNHEY and CDR2 SVGAGI. Trimming pared 0 bases from V and 6 bases from J, leaving 8 bases between. CDR3 size: 14 residues. CDR3 in amino acids: CASSYSRDAGELFF. The CDR3, as DNA: TGTGCCAGCAGTTACTCAAGGGACGCCGGGGAGCTGTTTTTT.

Concerning this clonotype itself: The junction does not match germline at one end; this may be a read error. The rearrangement links TRBV2 to TRBJ2-3; TRBD2 is a possible D gene (6 bases). Germline V CDR1 and CDR2: SNHLY, FYNNEI. The CDR3 totals 17 residues. The CDR3 sequence is CASSEGRGTTITDTQYF. The CDR3, as DNA: TGTGCCAGCAGCGAAGGGCGGGGAACTACTATCACAGATACGCAGTATTTT. Full variable domain (remainder filled in from reference TRBV2 and TRBJ2-3): EPEVTQTPSHQVTQMGQEVILRCVPISNHLYFYWYRQILGQKVEFLVSFYNNEISEKSEIFDDQFSVERPDGSNFTLKIRSTKLEDSAMYFCASSEGRGTTITDTQYFGPGTRLTVL.

The chain links TRBV14 to TRBJ2-3; D gene uncertain. Trimming shortened V by 4 bases and J by 7 bases, and 9 bases separated the two germline ends. The CDR3 is 12 residues long. CDR1 and CDR2 from the germline V gene are SGHDN and FVKESK. Here the CDR3 reads CASSLQSYTQYF. CDR3 coding DNA: TGTGCCAGCAGCCTTCAGTCATATACGCAGTATTTT.

This clonotype was counted a single time. The chain is built from TRBV5-1 and TRBJ2-3; the match to TRBD2 covers 10 bases. The CDR3 is 17 amino acids. Losses at the gene ends were 1 base for V and 2 bases for J; bases not matched to a gene: 7. The V gene's germline CDR1 is SGHRS and CDR2 YFSETQ. The CDR3 DNA is TGCGCCAGCAGCTTGATGAGGACTAGCGGTTTCACAGATACGCAGTATTTT. Protein: CASSLMRTSGFTDTQYF.

This chain links TRBV12-3 or TRBV12-4 with TRBJ2-5; no clear D. V lost 5 bases and J 13 bases, leaving 17 bases between the germline ends. This CDR3 is 12 amino acids long. The CDR3 region is CASSPNSCERYF. The CDR3 coding sequence is TGTGCCAGCAGTCCCAACAGTTGCGAGCGGTACTTC.

The CDR3 DNA is TGTGCCAGCAGCTTAGGGGGCCGGAAAACCAACTATGGCTACACCTTC. Protein: CASSLGGRKTNYGYTF. The rearrangement uses TRBV7-8 and TRBJ1-2; TRBD1 is a possible D gene (5 bases). The germline V and J ends were trimmed by 1 base and 2 bases, with 14 bases remaining between them. The CDR3 length is 16 residues. The germline CDR1 and CDR2 sequences are SGHVS and FQNEAQ.

The rearrangement uses TRBV6-2 or TRBV6-3 and TRBJ2-1; 8 bases align to TRBD2. CDR3 length equals 16 residues. The trim removed 5 bases at V and 3 bases at J, leaving 9 bases unmatched. Per germline, CDR1 MNHEY and CDR2 SVGEGT. The CDR3 sequence is CASSTIAGGIYNEQFF. CDR3 DNA: TGTGCCAGCAGTACTATCGCGGGAGGAATCTACAATGAGCAGTTCTTC.